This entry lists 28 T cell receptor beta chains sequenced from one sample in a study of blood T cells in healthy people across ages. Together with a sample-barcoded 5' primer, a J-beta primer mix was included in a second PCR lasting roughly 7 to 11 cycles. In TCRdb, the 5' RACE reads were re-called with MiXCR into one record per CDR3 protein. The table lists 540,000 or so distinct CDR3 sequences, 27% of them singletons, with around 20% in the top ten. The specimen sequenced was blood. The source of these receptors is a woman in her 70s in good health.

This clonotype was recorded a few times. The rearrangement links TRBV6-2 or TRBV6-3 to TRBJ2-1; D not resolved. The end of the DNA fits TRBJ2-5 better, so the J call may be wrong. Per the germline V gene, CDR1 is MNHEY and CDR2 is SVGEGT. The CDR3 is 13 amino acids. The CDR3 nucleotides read TGTGCCAGCAGTTACCACCTTCGAGAGACCCAGTACTTC. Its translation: CASSYHLRETQYF.

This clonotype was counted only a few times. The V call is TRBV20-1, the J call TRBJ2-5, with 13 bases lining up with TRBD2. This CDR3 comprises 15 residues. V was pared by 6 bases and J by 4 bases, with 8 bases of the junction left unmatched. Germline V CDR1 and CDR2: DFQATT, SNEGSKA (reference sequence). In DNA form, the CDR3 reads TGCAGTGCCGGGGGGACTAGCGGGGTGAGAGAGACCCAGTACTTC. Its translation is CSAGGTSGVRETQYF.

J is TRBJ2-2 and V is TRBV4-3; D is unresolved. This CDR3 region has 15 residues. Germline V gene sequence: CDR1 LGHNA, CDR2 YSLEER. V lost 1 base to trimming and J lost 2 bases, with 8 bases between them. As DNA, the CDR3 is TGCGCCAGCAGCCAAGGGGCGATTAACACCGGGGAGCTGTTTTTT. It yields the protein CASSQGAINTGELFF.

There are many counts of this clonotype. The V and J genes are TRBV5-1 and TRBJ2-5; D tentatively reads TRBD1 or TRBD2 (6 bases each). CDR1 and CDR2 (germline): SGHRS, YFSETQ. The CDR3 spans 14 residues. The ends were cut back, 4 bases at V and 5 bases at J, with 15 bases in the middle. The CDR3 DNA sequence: TGCGCCAGCAGCCCGGGGGCCCTAAGGGAGACCCAGTACTTC. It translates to CASSPGALRETQYF.

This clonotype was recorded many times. For the CDR3, the DNA is TGTGCCAGCTCACCACAACAGGGATACAATGAGCAGTTCTTC. Translating it yields CASSPQQGYNEQFF. The chain carries TRBV18 and TRBJ2-1, with TRBD1 as a possible D gene (6 bases). This CDR3 comprises 14 residues. Germline loops: CDR1 KGHSH, CDR2 LQKENI. V lost 1 base and J 4 bases, leaving 8 bases between the germline ends.

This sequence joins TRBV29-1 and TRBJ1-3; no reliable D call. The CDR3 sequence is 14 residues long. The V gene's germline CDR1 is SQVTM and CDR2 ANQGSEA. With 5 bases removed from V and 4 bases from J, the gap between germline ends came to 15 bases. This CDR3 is CSVRSFYGGNTIYF. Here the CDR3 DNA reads TGCAGCGTTAGGAGCTTTTATGGGGGAAACACCATATATTTT.

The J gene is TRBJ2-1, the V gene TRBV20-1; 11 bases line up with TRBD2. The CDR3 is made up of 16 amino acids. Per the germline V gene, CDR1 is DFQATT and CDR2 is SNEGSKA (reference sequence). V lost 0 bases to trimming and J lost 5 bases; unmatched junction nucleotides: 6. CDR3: CSARDPLAGAHNEQFF. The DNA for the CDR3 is TGCAGTGCTAGAGATCCACTAGCGGGGGCCCACAATGAGCAGTTCTTC.

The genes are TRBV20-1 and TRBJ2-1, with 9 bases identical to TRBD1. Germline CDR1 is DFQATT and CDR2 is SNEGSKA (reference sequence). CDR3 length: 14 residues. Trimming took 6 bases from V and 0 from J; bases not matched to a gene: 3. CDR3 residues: CSAKDRGSYNEQFF. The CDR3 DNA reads TGCAGTGCCAAGGACAGGGGCTCCTACAATGAGCAGTTCTTC.

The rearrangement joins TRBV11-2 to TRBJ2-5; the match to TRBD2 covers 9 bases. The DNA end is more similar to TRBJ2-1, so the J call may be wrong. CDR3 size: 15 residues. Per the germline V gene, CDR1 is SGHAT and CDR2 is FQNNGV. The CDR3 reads CASRLSGGTGNEQFF. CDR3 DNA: TGTGCCAGCAGATTAAGCGGGGGGACTGGAAATGAGCAGTTCTTC.

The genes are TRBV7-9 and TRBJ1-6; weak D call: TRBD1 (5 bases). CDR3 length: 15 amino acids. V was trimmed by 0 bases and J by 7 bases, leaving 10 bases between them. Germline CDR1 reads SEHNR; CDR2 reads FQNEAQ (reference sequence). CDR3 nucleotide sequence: TGTGCCAGCAGCTTAGCGGGGACGGGGAATTCACCCCTCCACTTT. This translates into CASSLAGTGNSPLHF.

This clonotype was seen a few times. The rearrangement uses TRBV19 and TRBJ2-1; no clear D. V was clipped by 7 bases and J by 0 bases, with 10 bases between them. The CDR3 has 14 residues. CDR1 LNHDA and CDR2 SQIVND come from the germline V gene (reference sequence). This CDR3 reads CASNSRSSYNEQFF. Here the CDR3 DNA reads TGTGCCAGTAATTCACGGAGCTCCTACAATGAGCAGTTCTTC.

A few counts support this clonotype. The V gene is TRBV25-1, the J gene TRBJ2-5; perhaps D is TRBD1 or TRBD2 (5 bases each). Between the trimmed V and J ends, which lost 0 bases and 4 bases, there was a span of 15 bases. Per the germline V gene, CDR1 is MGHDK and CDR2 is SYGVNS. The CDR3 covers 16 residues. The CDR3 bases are TGTGCCAGCAGTGAATATGAAAGGGACGGCGGAGAGACCCAGTACTTC. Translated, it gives CASSEYERDGGETQYF.

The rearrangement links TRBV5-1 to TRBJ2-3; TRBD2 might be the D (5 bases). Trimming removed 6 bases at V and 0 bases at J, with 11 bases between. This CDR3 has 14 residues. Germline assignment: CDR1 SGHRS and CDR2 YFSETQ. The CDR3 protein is CASMGWTSTDTQYF. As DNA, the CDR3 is TGCGCCAGCATGGGGTGGACTAGCACAGATACGCAGTATTTT.

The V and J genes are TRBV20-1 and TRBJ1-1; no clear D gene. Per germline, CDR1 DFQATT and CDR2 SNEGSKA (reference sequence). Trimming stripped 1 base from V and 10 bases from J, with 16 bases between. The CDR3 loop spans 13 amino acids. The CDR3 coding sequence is TGCAGTGCTAGAGCCGAACGAGGTCGCCGAGCTTTCTTT. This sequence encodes CSARAERGRRAFF.

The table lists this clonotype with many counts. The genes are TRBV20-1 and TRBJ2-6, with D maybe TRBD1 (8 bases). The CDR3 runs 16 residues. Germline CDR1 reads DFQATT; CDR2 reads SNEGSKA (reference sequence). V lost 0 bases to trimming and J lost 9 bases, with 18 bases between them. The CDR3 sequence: CSARDLNRGGFNVLTF. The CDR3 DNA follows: TGCAGTGCTAGAGATCTGAACAGGGGGGGGTTCAACGTCCTGACTTTC.

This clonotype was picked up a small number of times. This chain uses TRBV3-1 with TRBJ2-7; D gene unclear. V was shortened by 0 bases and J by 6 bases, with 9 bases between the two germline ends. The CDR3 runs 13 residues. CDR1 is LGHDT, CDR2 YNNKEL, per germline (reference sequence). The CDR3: CASSQDPSFEQYF. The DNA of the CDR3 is TGTGCCAGCAGCCAAGATCCTAGTTTCGAGCAGTACTTC.

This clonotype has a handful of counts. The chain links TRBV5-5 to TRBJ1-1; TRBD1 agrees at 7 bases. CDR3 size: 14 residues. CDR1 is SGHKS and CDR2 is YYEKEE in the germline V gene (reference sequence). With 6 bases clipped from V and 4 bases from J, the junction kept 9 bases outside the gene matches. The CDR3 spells CASTNRGVITEAFF. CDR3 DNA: TGTGCCAGCACCAACAGGGGTGTAATCACTGAAGCTTTCTTT.

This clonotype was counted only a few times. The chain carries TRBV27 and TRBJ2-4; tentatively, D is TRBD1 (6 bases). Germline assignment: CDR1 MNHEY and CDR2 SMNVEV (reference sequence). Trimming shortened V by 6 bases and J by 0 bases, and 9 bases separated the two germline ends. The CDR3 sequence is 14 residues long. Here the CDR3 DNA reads TGTGCCAGCAGGCAGGGGATAGCCAAAAACATTCAGTACTTC. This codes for CASRQGIAKNIQYF.

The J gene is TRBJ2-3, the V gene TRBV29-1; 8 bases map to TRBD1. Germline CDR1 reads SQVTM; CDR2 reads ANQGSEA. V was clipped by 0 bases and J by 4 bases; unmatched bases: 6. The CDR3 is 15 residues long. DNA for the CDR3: TGCAGCGTTGAAGACTCCAGGGGGCGCGCAGATACGCAGTATTTT. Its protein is CSVEDSRGRADTQYF.

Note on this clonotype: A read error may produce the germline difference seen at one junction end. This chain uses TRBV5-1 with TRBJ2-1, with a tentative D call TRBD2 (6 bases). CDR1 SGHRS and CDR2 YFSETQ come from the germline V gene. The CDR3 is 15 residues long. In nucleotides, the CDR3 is TGCGCCAGCAGCTTGGAAGAAGGGAGGTCCAATGAGCGGTTCTTC. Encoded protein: CASSLEEGRSNERFF.

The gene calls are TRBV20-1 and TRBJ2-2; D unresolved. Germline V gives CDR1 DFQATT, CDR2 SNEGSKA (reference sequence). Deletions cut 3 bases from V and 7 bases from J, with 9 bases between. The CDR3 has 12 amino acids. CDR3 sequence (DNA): TGCAGTGCTAGCGCCCCCTTCGGGGAGCTGTTTTTT. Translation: CSASAPFGELFF.

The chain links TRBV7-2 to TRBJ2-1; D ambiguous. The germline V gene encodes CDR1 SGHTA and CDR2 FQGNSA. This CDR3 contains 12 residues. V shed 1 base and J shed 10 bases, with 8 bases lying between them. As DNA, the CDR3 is TGTGCCAGCAGCTTAGGGTTCAGGGAGCAGTTCTTC. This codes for CASSLGFREQFF.

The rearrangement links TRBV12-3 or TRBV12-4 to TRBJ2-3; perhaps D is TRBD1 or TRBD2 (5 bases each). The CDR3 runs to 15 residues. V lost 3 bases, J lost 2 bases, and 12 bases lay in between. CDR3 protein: CASSFGWGTTDTQYF. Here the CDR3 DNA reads TGTGCCAGCAGTTTTGGGTGGGGGACCACAGATACGCAGTATTTT.

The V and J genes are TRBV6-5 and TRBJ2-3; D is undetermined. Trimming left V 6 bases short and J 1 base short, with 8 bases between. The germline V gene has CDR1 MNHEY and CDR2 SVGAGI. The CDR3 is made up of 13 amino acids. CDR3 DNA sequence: TGTGCCAGCAGGTCGTTAGGCACAGATACGCAGTATTTT. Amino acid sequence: CASRSLGTDTQYF.

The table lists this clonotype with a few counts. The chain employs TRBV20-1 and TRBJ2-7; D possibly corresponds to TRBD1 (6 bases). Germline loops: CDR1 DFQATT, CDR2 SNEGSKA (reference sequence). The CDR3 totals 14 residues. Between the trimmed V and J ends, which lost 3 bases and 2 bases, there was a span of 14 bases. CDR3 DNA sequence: TGCAGTGCTAGTCGTGGGGGCCCAACCTACGAGCAGTACTTC. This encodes CSASRGGPTYEQYF.

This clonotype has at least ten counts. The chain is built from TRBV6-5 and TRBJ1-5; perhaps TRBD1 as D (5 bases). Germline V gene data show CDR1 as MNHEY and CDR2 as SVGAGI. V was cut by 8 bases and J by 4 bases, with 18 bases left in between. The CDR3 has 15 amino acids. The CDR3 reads CASRRAGVSNQPQHF. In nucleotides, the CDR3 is TGTGCCAGCCGACGGGCGGGGGTATCGAATCAGCCCCAGCATTTT.

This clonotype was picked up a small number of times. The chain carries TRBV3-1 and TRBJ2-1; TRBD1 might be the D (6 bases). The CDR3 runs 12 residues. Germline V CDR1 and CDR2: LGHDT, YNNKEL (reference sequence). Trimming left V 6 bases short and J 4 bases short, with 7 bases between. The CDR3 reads CASRGQYNEQFF. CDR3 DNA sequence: TGTGCCAGCAGGGGACAATACAATGAGCAGTTCTTC.

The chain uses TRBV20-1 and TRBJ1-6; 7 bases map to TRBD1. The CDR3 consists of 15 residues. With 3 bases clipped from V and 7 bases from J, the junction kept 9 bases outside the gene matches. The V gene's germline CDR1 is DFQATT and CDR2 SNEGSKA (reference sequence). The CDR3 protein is CSARAPTGANSPLHF. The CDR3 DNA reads TGCAGTGCTAGGGCCCCTACAGGGGCGAATTCACCCCTCCACTTT.